Detailed here is one T cell receptor (beta chain). Antigen unknown. This same CDR3 is encoded by further DNA sequences in the sample. The PCR had 60 Vbeta and 13 Jbeta primers. Under the authors' procedure: An analysis that came later counted some 80 million unique TCR beta chains, around 12 million shared. The protocol was immunoSEQ multiplex PCR, while the TCRdb copy is restricted to in-frame clones and leaves out a portion. Clonal size and the V and J genes are those of that table, whereas D and trimming came from the DNA. The repertoire holds approximately 220,000 clones, with around 80% as singletons. Germline values: CDR1 MDHEN, CDR2 SYDVKM. The CDR3 sequence is 13 residues long. V was trimmed by 3 bases and J by 5 bases, leaving 10 bases between them. This sample was taken from a study of cytomegalovirus exposure and HLA in healthy donors. Study information: Clustering assigned around 77% of the approximately 400 genotyped donors to the Caucasian-associated ancestry cluster.

General study results and limits: Later analysis demonstrated an association between a missense DCLRE1C variant and TCR beta V- and J-gene trimming. Accounts indicate the classifier identified cytomegalovirus status with strong specificity and sensitivity.

The rearrangement links TRBV28 to TRBJ1-2; perhaps TRBD1 as D (6 bases). This TCR was sampled from a man aged 40-49 years in good health and CMV-seronegative. The sample was PBMCs. Here the CDR3 DNA reads TGTGCCAGCAGTTTTGGACAGATTTATGGCTACACCTTC. Protein sequence: CASSFGQIYGYTF.